The 29 T cell receptor beta chains below were found in one sample sequenced in a study of shared clonotypes between healthy human individuals. The protocol was immunoSEQ multiplex PCR, while the TCRdb copy is restricted to in-frame clones and leaves out a portion. The sample records more than 2,000,000 clones, roughly 93% being singletons. Sequenced sample: naive CD4+ T cells from PBMCs. The subset was: CD45RA+ positively selected. The receptor set was obtained from a young man in good health. Some clones in this sample may be carry-over from other donors' samples.

This sequence joins TRBV7-3 and TRBJ2-1; 7 nucleotides match TRBD1. Germline V gene lookup returns CDR1 SGHTA and CDR2 FQGTGA. Losses at the gene ends were 5 bases for V and 4 bases for J; bases not matched to a gene: 2. This CDR3 comprises 13 residues. CDR3 in DNA: TGTGCCAGCAGCCAGGACAGGTACAATGAGCAGTTCTTC. This encodes CASSQDRYNEQFF.

The genes are TRBV7-8 and TRBJ2-7; perhaps TRBD1 as D (5 bases). This CDR3 is 12 amino acids long. Germline V gene sequence: CDR1 SGHVS, CDR2 FQNEAQ. V gave up 0 bases and J gave up 9 bases, with 9 bases separating them. For the CDR3, the DNA is TGTGCCAGCAGCTTAGCGCAGGGCGCGCAGTACTTC. It encodes CASSLAQGAQYF.

This clone turned up a few times. J is TRBJ1-1 and V is TRBV29-1; possible D gene TRBD1, 6 bases. This CDR3 region has 12 residues. The V gene's germline CDR1 is SQVTM and CDR2 ANQGSEA. V lost 7 bases, J lost 0 bases, and 9 bases lay in between. The CDR3 DNA reads as TGCAGCGGGGACAACATGAACACTGAAGCTTTCTTT. It translates to CSGDNMNTEAFF.

The genes are TRBV25-1 and TRBJ2-5; D unclear. The CDR3 length is 14 residues. The V end lost 7 bases, the J end lost 5 bases, and 17 bases lay between the germline ends. Germline V lookup: CDR1 MGHDK, CDR2 SYGVNS. The CDR3 coding sequence is TGTGCCAGCACGTCCAAGGCACTCGGGGAGACCCAGTACTTC. Its protein is CASTSKALGETQYF. The full variable domain, completed using reference TRBV25-1 and TRBJ2-5, is EADIYQTPRYLVIGTGKKITLECSQTMGHDKMYWYQQDPGMELHLIHYSYGVNSTEKGDLSSESTVSRIRTEHFPLTLESARPSHTSQYLCASTSKALGETQYFGPGTRLLVL.

This sequence joins TRBV28 and TRBJ1-3; TRBD1 is a possible D gene (5 bases). Germline V CDR1 and CDR2: MDHEN, SYDVKM. The CDR3 contains 16 residues. V was clipped by 1 base and J by 3 bases, with 13 bases between them. Here the CDR3 reads CASSLYPGSGGNTIYF. CDR3 nucleotide sequence: TGTGCCAGCAGTTTATACCCAGGGTCGGGTGGAAACACCATATATTTT. Variable domain in full (rest from reference TRBV28 and TRBJ1-3): DVKVTQSSRYLVKRTGEKVFLECVQDMDHENMFWYRQDPGLGLRLIYFSYDVKMKEKGDIPEGYSVSREKKERFSLILESASTNQTSMYLCASSLYPGSGGNTIYFGEGSWLTVV.

This chain joins TRBV2 and TRBJ1-5, with D maybe TRBD1 (5 bases). The CDR3 consists of 15 residues. The V gene lost 6 bases and the J gene lost 3 bases, with 15 bases spanning the gap. Per the germline V gene, CDR1 is SNHLY and CDR2 is FYNNEI. The CDR3 here is CASRAGPAVNQPQHF. The CDR3 bases are TGTGCCAGCAGGGCGGGACCGGCGGTCAATCAGCCCCAGCATTTT.

The chain is built from TRBV19 and TRBJ1-2; tentative D call: TRBD1 (5 bases). The CDR3 loop spans 15 amino acids. V lost 3 bases and J lost 0, with 11 bases in between. Germline CDR1 LNHDA, CDR2 SQIVND (reference sequence). The CDR3 region is CASSIRAGTNYGYTF. In nucleotides, the CDR3 is TGTGCCAGTAGTATTCGGGCAGGGACTAACTATGGCTACACCTTC. The full variable domain, its missing parts supplied by reference TRBV19 and TRBJ1-2, is DGGITQSPKYLFRKEGQNVTLSCEQNLNHDAMYWYRQDPGQGLRLIYYSQIVNDFQKGDIAEGYSVSREKKESFPLTVTSAQKNPTAFYLCASSIRAGTNYGYTFGSGTRLTVV.

This chain uses TRBV5-6 with TRBJ1-6; D might be TRBD1 (6 bases). The germline CDR1 and CDR2 sequences are SGHDT and YYEEEE. Trimming cost V 4 bases and J 5 bases, with 19 bases left between them. There are 17 residues in the CDR3. The CDR3 loop is CASSSSRGRVDNSPLHF. The CDR3 nucleotides are TGTGCCAGCAGCAGCAGTCGGGGGCGGGTGGATAATTCACCCCTCCACTTT.

In regard to this clone: The same CDR3 is also encoded by other DNA sequences in this sample. The chain combines TRBV7-2 with TRBJ2-7; 11 nucleotides align to TRBD2. Germline V gene data show CDR1 as SGHTA and CDR2 as FQGNSA. This CDR3 spans 16 amino acids. The trim removed 3 bases at V and 0 bases at J, leaving 4 bases unmatched. The chain's CDR3 is CASSFSSGRTSYEQYF. CDR3 nucleotide sequence: TGTGCCAGCAGCTTCTCTAGCGGGAGGACCTCCTACGAGCAGTACTTC.

This clone was counted only a few times. The chain joins TRBV5-1 to TRBJ1-1; TRBD1 matches 7 bases. CDR3 size: 16 residues. The germline CDR1 and CDR2 sequences are SGHRS and YFSETQ. The ends lost 4 bases at V and 1 base at J; junction bases unmatched: 10. The CDR3 is CASSPDSGGRNTEAFF. CDR3 nucleotides: TGCGCCAGCAGCCCGGACTCAGGGGGAAGGAACACTGAAGCTTTCTTT.

This chain joins TRBV30 and TRBJ2-7; D is tentatively TRBD1 or TRBD2 (6 bases each). Germline V gene sequence: CDR1 GTSNPN, CDR2 SVGIG (reference sequence). The CDR3 contains 15 residues. Trimming took 0 bases from V and 4 from J, leaving 16 bases between them. Here the CDR3 reads CAWSVPEGGTYEQYF. As DNA, the CDR3 is TGTGCCTGGAGTGTACCTGAAGGGGGGACTTACGAGCAGTACTTC.

The chain is built from TRBV4-2 and TRBJ2-3, with 7 positions matching TRBD2. Trimming removed 1 base from V and 3 bases from J; junction bases left unmatched: 4. The CDR3 totals 15 residues. Germline CDR1 and CDR2: LGHNA and YNFKEQ. The CDR3 protein is CASSQGTSATDTQYF. The DNA for the CDR3 is TGTGCCAGCAGCCAAGGAACTAGCGCTACAGATACGCAGTATTTT.

This chain uses TRBV11-3 with TRBJ2-1; 9 nucleotides agree with TRBD2. The CDR3 contains 14 residues. Germline V gene lookup returns CDR1 SGHNT and CDR2 YENEEA. V lost 4 bases, J lost 7 bases, and 5 bases stayed unmatched. The CDR3 is CASSSPGLANEQFF. The CDR3 DNA reads as TGTGCCAGCAGCTCGCCAGGACTAGCGAATGAGCAGTTCTTC.

The chain joins TRBV30 to TRBJ2-7, with 7 bases matching TRBD2. Losses at the gene ends were 0 bases for V and 2 bases for J; bases not matched to a gene: 7. CDR1 is GTSNPN, CDR2 SVGIG, per germline (reference sequence). The CDR3 contains 15 residues. The CDR3, as DNA: TGTGCCTGGAGTGTAATGGCTAGCGGTACCTACGAGCAGTACTTC. Encoded protein: CAWSVMASGTYEQYF.

Remarks on this clone: The sample carries other DNA sequences with the same CDR3. The rearrangement uses TRBV5-1 and TRBJ2-5; no clear D. The V gene lost 2 bases and the J gene lost 1 base, with 9 bases spanning the gap. The length of the CDR3 is 14 residues. Per the germline V gene, CDR1 is SGHRS and CDR2 is YFSETQ. Here the CDR3 DNA reads TGCGCCAGCAGCTTCTCCGGAGCCCAAGAGACCCAGTACTTC. Translation gives CASSFSGAQETQYF. The variable domain in full, completed from reference TRBV5-1 and TRBJ2-5, reads KAGVTQTPRYLIKTRGQQVTLSCSPISGHRSVSWYQQTPGQGLQFLFEYFSETQRNKGNFPGRFSGRQFSNSRSEMNVSTLELGDSALYLCASSFSGAQETQYFGPGTRLLVL.

The gene calls are TRBV6-5 and TRBJ2-7; 7 bases match TRBD1. V gave up 10 bases and J gave up 2 bases; unmatched junction bases: 8. CDR1 is MNHEY, CDR2 SVGAGI, per germline. The CDR3 extends over 13 amino acids. Here the CDR3 DNA reads TGTGCCACCCGCCGAGGGACAGCCTACGAGCAGTACTTC. Protein: CATRRGTAYEQYF.

The chain joins TRBV4-1 to TRBJ1-2; TRBD1 matches at 8 bases. J was trimmed by 8 bases and V by 0 bases; bases with no gene match: 5. The V gene's germline CDR1 is MGHRA and CDR2 YSYEKL. The CDR3 sequence is 14 residues long. The CDR3 spells CASSQDDRGQGYTF. The CDR3 coding sequence is TGCGCCAGCAGCCAAGACGACAGGGGTCAGGGCTACACCTTC.

This chain joins TRBV7-6 and TRBJ2-2; D is unclear. Trimming cost V 1 base and J 6 bases, with 6 bases left between them. The CDR3 spans 13 residues. Germline V CDR1 and CDR2: SGHVS, FNYEAQ. CDR3 in amino acids: CASSLDNAGELFF. The CDR3 DNA follows: TGTGCCAGCAGCTTAGACAATGCCGGGGAGCTGTTTTTT.

The rearrangement uses TRBV18 and TRBJ1-2; possible D gene TRBD1, 6 bases. Germline V gene sequence: CDR1 KGHSH, CDR2 LQKENI. Deletions cut 0 bases from V and 5 bases from J, with 16 bases between. This CDR3 is 16 amino acids long. CDR3 sequence reads: CASSPPGGRTFYGYTF. CDR3 coding DNA: TGTGCCAGCTCACCACCGGGGGGCCGGACCTTTTATGGCTACACCTTC.

The V call is TRBV18, the J call TRBJ1-1; maybe TRBD1 (6 bases). V shed 3 bases and J shed 6 bases, with 17 bases lying between them. Germline CDR1 KGHSH, CDR2 LQKENI. There are 15 residues in the CDR3. CDR3 DNA sequence: TGTGCCAGCTCACCGCCAAGGGGGGCGGTCGCTGAAGCTTTCTTT. Its translation is CASSPPRGAVAEAFF.

The chain carries TRBV5-1 and TRBJ2-6; D remains unclear. V shed 1 base and J shed 0 bases, with 14 bases lying between them. Per the germline V gene, CDR1 is SGHRS and CDR2 is YFSETQ. This CDR3 is 18 amino acids long. This chain's CDR3 is CASSLLTTTSSGANVLTF. CDR3 nucleotides: TGCGCCAGCAGCTTGCTCACCACCACCAGCTCTGGGGCCAACGTCCTGACTTTC.

The V gene is TRBV6-5, the J gene TRBJ1-4; possibly TRBD1 for D (5 bases). The CDR3 totals 15 residues. Germline V gene sequence: CDR1 MNHEY, CDR2 SVGAGI. Trimming left V 6 bases short and J 8 bases short, with 19 bases between. In nucleotides, the CDR3 is TGTGCCAGCAGGCCCTCATGGGGGAGAGGGGAAAAACTGTTTTTT. Amino acid sequence: CASRPSWGRGEKLFF.

With respect to this clone: The junction differs from germline at one of its ends, possibly a read error. V usage is TRBV25-1 and J usage is TRBJ2-7, with no clear D. The germline V gene encodes CDR1 MGHDK and CDR2 SYGVNS. This CDR3 has 13 amino acids. CDR3 in DNA: TGTGCGAGCAGGCGGTCCCCGTCCTACGAGCAGTACTTC. Translating gives CASRRSPSYEQYF.

About this clone itself: This CDR3 is also generated by other DNA sequences in the sample. The chain joins TRBV9 to TRBJ1-1, with D uncertain. From germline, CDR1 is SGDLS and CDR2 YYNGEE. This CDR3 contains 14 residues. V was cut by 0 bases and J by 5 bases, with 11 bases left in between. CDR3 nucleotide sequence: TGTGCCAGCAGCGTAGAACCCCGAGGGACTGAAGCTTTCTTT. Translated: CASSVEPRGTEAFF.

The chain joins TRBV2 to TRBJ2-7; tentative D call: TRBD1 (5 bases). The CDR3 runs 14 residues. V lost 3 bases, J lost 6 bases, and 15 bases lay in between. CDR1 is SNHLY, CDR2 FYNNEI, per germline. CDR3 sequence (DNA): TGTGCCAGCAGTGATTCGGCAGGGCATGTCGAGCAGTACTTC. Amino acid sequence: CASSDSAGHVEQYF.

The rearrangement joins TRBV9 to TRBJ2-5, with D possibly being TRBD2 (7 bases). Germline CDR1 SGDLS, CDR2 YYNGEE. The CDR3 extends over 14 amino acids. Trimming left V 5 bases short and J 7 bases short, with 18 bases between. DNA for the CDR3: TGTGCCAGCAGGGGGGCGGCGGGAGAGGGGACCCAGTACTTC. Amino acids: CASRGAAGEGTQYF.

V gene TRBV7-9 combines with J gene TRBJ2-5, with 9 bases matching TRBD1. Looked up from germline, CDR1 is SEHNR and CDR2 is FQNEAQ (reference sequence). V shed 5 bases and J 5 bases; nucleotides not matched to a gene: 12. The CDR3 runs to 16 residues. CDR3 sequence (DNA): TGTGCCAGCAGCCCTCCCCCCGGACAGGGGCAGGAGACCCAGTACTTC. Protein: CASSPPPGQGQETQYF.

The genes are TRBV4-3 and TRBJ2-3; TRBD1 matches at 8 bases. In germline, CDR1 is LGHNA, CDR2 YSLEER. V was pared by 4 bases and J by 0 bases, with 9 bases of the junction left unmatched. CDR3 length equals 17 residues. The CDR3, as DNA: TGCGCCAGCAGCCGCAGGAGAGGACAGGGTAGCACAGATACGCAGTATTTT. This codes for CASSRRRGQGSTDTQYF.

The V gene is TRBV27, the J gene TRBJ2-7; 8 nucleotides match TRBD1. This CDR3 is 17 amino acids long. Germline values: CDR1 MNHEY, CDR2 SMNVEV (reference sequence). The junction had 17 bases not matched to a gene; V was cut back by 6 bases and J by 4 bases. The CDR3 region has the DNA TGTGCCAGCAGCCGCCGTTATGCAGGACAGGGACAATACGAGCAGTACTTC. Translating gives CASSRRYAGQGQYEQYF.